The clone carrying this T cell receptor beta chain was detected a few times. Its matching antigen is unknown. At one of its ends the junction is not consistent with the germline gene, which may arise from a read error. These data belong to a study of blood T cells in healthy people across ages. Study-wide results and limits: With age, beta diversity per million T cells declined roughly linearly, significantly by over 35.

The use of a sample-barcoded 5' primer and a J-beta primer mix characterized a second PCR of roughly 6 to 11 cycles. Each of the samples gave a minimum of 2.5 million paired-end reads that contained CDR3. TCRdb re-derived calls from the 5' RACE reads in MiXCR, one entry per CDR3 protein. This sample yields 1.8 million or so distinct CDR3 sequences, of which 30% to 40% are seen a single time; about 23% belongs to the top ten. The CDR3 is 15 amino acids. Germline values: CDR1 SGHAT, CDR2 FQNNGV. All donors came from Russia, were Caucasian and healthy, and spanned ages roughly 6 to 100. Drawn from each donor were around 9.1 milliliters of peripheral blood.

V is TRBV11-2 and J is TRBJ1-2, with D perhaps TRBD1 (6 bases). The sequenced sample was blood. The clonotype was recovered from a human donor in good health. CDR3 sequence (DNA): TGTGCCAGCAGCTTAGTGGGGGCTGATAACTATGGTTACACCTTC. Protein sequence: CASSLVGADNYGYTF.